These 27 T cell receptor beta chains share one sample of origin, sequenced in a study of T-cell reconstitution after alpha-beta-depleted transplantation in children. During its preparation, the TCRbeta library received unique molecular identifiers. Via MiXCR, TCRdb re-called the PCR reads, giving one row per CDR3 protein. Among 180,000 or so distinct CDR3 sequences listed, approximately 6% were seen once. The starting material was PBMCs, obtained before TCRalphabeta/CD19-depleted stem cell transplant. Receptor source: a girl younger than two with combined immunodeficiency, due to receive a stem cell transplant.

Note on this clonotype: This may stem from a read error, because a much larger clone lies one nucleotide away. This CDR3 fails to terminate in the conserved phenylalanine or tryptophan, so it likely reflects a read error. The chain employs TRBV27 and TRBJ2-7; no firm D call. Trimming took 2 bases from V and 0 from J, leaving 11 bases between them. Germline CDR1 is MNHEY and CDR2 is SMNVEV (reference sequence). This CDR3 is 15 amino acids long. The DNA of the CDR3 is TGTGCCAGCAGTTTAATGGCTTTCAGCTCCTACGAGCAGTACTGC. Amino acid sequence: CASSLMAFSSYEQYC.

Ten or more counts support this clonotype. The chain links TRBV20-1 to TRBJ2-5, with D unresolved. Trimming removed 0 bases from V and 7 bases from J, with 6 bases in between. Germline CDR1 is DFQATT and CDR2 is SNEGSKA (reference sequence). The CDR3 length is 11 residues. This CDR3 reads CSARDYGTQYF. The DNA for the CDR3 is TGCAGTGCTAGAGACTATGGGACCCAGTACTTC.

This clonotype was observed at least ten times. The chain couples TRBV12-3 or TRBV12-4 to TRBJ2-3, with TRBD1 as a possible D gene (6 bases). The CDR3 extends over 15 amino acids. Trimming stripped 3 bases from V and 1 base from J, with 11 bases between. The CDR3 region is CASSFRGGGTDTQYF. The CDR3 DNA reads as TGTGCCAGCAGTTTTCGAGGGGGAGGCACAGATACGCAGTATTTT.

This clonotype was seen repeatedly, ten times or more. The J gene is TRBJ2-7, the V gene TRBV20-1, with 7 positions matching TRBD2. Germline V lookup: CDR1 DFQATT, CDR2 SNEGSKA (reference sequence). This CDR3 has 14 amino acids. With V trimmed by 6 bases and J by 4 bases, 12 bases remained unmatched. CDR3 protein: CSAPLGGEVYEQYF. The DNA of the CDR3 is TGCAGTGCCCCTTTGGGAGGGGAGGTTTACGAGCAGTACTTC.

The table lists this clonotype with many counts. The chain is built from TRBV4-1 and TRBJ2-7, with 7 nucleotides matching TRBD1. This CDR3 has 14 amino acids. The V and J ends lost 4 bases and 2 bases, in that order; junction bases with no gene match: 5. CDR1 is MGHRA and CDR2 is YSYEKL in the germline V gene. The CDR3 nucleotides read TGCGCCAGCAGCCTCTCGGACAGGACCTACGAGCAGTACTTC. It translates to CASSLSDRTYEQYF.

Ten or more counts support this clonotype. The V call is TRBV27, the J call TRBJ2-7, with 8 bases fitting TRBD2. The CDR3 length is 14 residues. Germline assignment: CDR1 MNHEY and CDR2 SMNVEV (reference sequence). With V trimmed by 4 bases and J by 6 bases, 8 bases remained unmatched. CDR3 sequence (DNA): TGTGCCAGCAGTTCCTTCCGGGGGGGCTGCGAGCAGTACTTC. Its translation is CASSSFRGGCEQYF.

This clonotype was recorded many times. This chain links TRBV6-5 with TRBJ1-5; 11 nucleotides line up with TRBD1. The CDR3 covers 15 residues. Germline V CDR1 and CDR2: MNHEY, SVGAGI. Trimming took 6 bases from V and 7 from J; bases not matched to a gene: 8. CDR3 nucleotides: TGTGCCAGCAGCAAGTCTTGGGACAGGGGGCAGCCCCAGCATTTT. Translated, it gives CASSKSWDRGQPQHF.

This clonotype was counted ten times or more. The chain links TRBV12-3 or TRBV12-4 to TRBJ1-3; D is perhaps TRBD1 (5 bases). The CDR3 sequence is 15 residues long. With 6 bases removed from V and 4 bases from J, the gap between germline ends came to 16 bases. The CDR3 DNA is TGTGCCAGCAGCCTGCGGGCCAGGGTCGGAAACACCATATATTTT. This sequence encodes CASSLRARVGNTIYF.

The sample holds many counts of this clonotype. J is TRBJ2-6 and V is TRBV28; D unclear. The germline V and J ends were trimmed by 7 bases and 2 bases, with 6 bases remaining between them. Germline CDR1 reads MDHEN; CDR2 reads SYDVKM. There are 13 residues in the CDR3. The DNA for the CDR3 is TGTGCCAGCACCATGGCTGGGGCCAACGTCCTGACTTTC. Translated, it gives CASTMAGANVLTF.

This clonotype was seen repeatedly, ten times or more. The V gene is TRBV13, the J gene TRBJ1-1; D gene ambiguous. This CDR3 has 14 residues. Germline V lookup: CDR1 PRHDT, CDR2 FYEKMQ (reference sequence). V was trimmed by 2 bases and J by 3 bases, leaving 10 bases between them. Written as DNA, the CDR3 is TGTGCCAGCAGCTTAACCCAGAGGGACACTGAAGCTTTCTTT. Amino acids: CASSLTQRDTEAFF.

This clonotype was counted ten times or more. This chain uses TRBV14 with TRBJ2-7, with D possibly being TRBD1 or TRBD2 (5 bases each). CDR3 length: 15 residues. CDR1 and CDR2 (germline): SGHDN, FVKESK. Trimming stripped 1 base from V and 2 bases from J, with 12 bases between. CDR3 sequence: CASSQGIGAPYEQYF. The CDR3 DNA sequence: TGTGCCAGCAGCCAAGGTATCGGGGCCCCCTACGAGCAGTACTTC.

Ten or more counts support this clonotype. The rearrangement links TRBV19 to TRBJ2-1, with D maybe TRBD1 (6 bases). CDR1 and CDR2 (germline): LNHDA, SQIVND (reference sequence). The CDR3 has 13 residues. Trimming stripped 9 bases from V and 4 bases from J, with 13 bases between. Here the CDR3 DNA reads TGTGCCAGCCACGGGGACACGTACAATGAGCAGTTCTTC. It encodes CASHGDTYNEQFF.

This clonotype was counted ten times or more. The chain links TRBV4-3 to TRBJ1-1; D is unresolved. Germline lookup yields CDR1 LGHNA and CDR2 YSLEER. V lost 0 bases to trimming and J lost 11 bases, with 22 bases between them. The CDR3 is made up of 16 amino acids. The CDR3 protein is CASSQDFETYIFRAFF. The CDR3 DNA reads as TGCGCCAGCAGCCAAGATTTCGAGACCTATATTTTTAGGGCTTTCTTT.

This clonotype has ten or more counts. The chain couples TRBV6-5 to TRBJ1-5; 9 bases align to TRBD1. J lost 3 bases, V lost 6 bases, and 3 bases had no gene match. The CDR3 loop spans 14 amino acids. Germline V gene sequence: CDR1 MNHEY, CDR2 SVGAGI. The CDR3 coding sequence is TGTGCCAGCAGAAACAGGGGGCCCAATCAGCCCCAGCATTTT. This encodes CASRNRGPNQPQHF.

The table lists this clonotype with many counts. The chain recombines TRBV12-3 or TRBV12-4 with TRBJ1-5; 9 nucleotides agree with TRBD1. The CDR3 covers 14 residues. V dropped 4 bases and J dropped 5; count of bases not matched to a gene: 3. The CDR3 loop reads CASSWTGEDQPQHF. CDR3 DNA sequence: TGTGCCAGCAGTTGGACAGGGGAAGATCAGCCCCAGCATTTT.

This clonotype was counted many times. Written as DNA, the CDR3 is TGTGCCAGCAGCGCGGGACGGACGGTAGAGCAGTACTTC. This gives the protein CASSAGRTVEQYF. This chain connects TRBV6-2 or TRBV6-3 to TRBJ2-7; D might be TRBD2 (6 bases). Germline V lookup: CDR1 MNHEY, CDR2 SVGEGT. The CDR3 runs 13 residues. Trimming took off 6 bases at V and 7 bases at J, with 16 bases between the two ends.

This clonotype was seen many times. V and J are TRBV3-1 and TRBJ2-2; D may match TRBD1 or TRBD2 (5 bases each). V gave up 0 bases and J gave up 4 bases, with 12 bases separating them. The CDR3 extends over 16 amino acids. CDR1 LGHDT and CDR2 YNNKEL come from the germline V gene (reference sequence). For the CDR3, the DNA is TGTGCCAGCAGCCAAGATTGGGCAGGGAGCACCGGGGAGCTGTTTTTT. It specifies CASSQDWAGSTGELFF.

This clonotype appeared many times. This sequence joins TRBV6-5 and TRBJ2-3, with 14 nucleotides matching TRBD2. Germline CDR1 MNHEY, CDR2 SVGAGI. V lost 4 bases and J lost 4; bases outside the gene matches: 4. This CDR3 contains 16 residues. CDR3 region: CASSSGTSGSADTQYF. The DNA for the CDR3 is TGTGCCAGCAGTTCCGGGACTAGCGGGAGCGCAGATACGCAGTATTTT.

This clonotype was detected many times. The genes are TRBV12-3 or TRBV12-4 and TRBJ2-7; D is unresolved. V was shortened by 8 bases and J by 2 bases, with 10 bases between the two germline ends. The CDR3 length is 12 residues. This chain's CDR3 is CASGKAAYEQYF. The CDR3 DNA reads TGTGCCAGCGGGAAGGCTGCCTACGAGCAGTACTTC.

This clonotype appeared many times. The chain couples TRBV7-9 to TRBJ2-1; no definite D call. CDR3 length: 15 residues. V was cut by 8 bases and J by 4 bases, with 18 bases left in between. Germline V CDR1 and CDR2: SEHNR, FQNEAQ (reference sequence). The CDR3 nucleotides are TGTGCCAGCCCCTCTGGGAAGGATATTTACAATGAGCAGTTCTTC. Residues: CASPSGKDIYNEQFF.

This clonotype was counted ten times or more. The chain joins TRBV29-1 to TRBJ2-1; D is unresolved. V lost 3 bases and J 2 bases, leaving 11 bases between the germline ends. Germline assignment: CDR1 SQVTM and CDR2 ANQGSEA. The CDR3 spans 14 residues. CDR3 protein: CSVEGRRAYNEQFF. Here the CDR3 DNA reads TGCAGCGTTGAGGGCCGAAGGGCCTACAATGAGCAGTTCTTC.

Written as DNA, the CDR3 is TGTGCCGGGCCTCGGTGGGGGGGAGGCTACAATGAGCAGTTCTTC. Amino acids: CAGPRWGGGYNEQFF. V is TRBV21-1 and J is TRBJ2-1; whether TRBD2, the table's D call, matches the DNA was not checked. TRBV21-1 is recorded as a pseudogene. The CDR3 sequence is 15 residues long.

This clonotype appeared many times. The chain's CDR3 is CASSSSGGASDTQYF. CDR3 DNA: TGCGCCAGCAGCTCTAGCGGGGGGGCCAGTGATACGCAGTATTTT. The rearrangement links TRBV5-1 to TRBJ2-3; 12 bases line up with TRBD2. V trimming: 3 bases; J trimming: 6 bases; junction bases outside the gene matches: 5. CDR1 SGHRS and CDR2 YFSETQ come from the germline V gene. CDR3 size: 15 residues.

In its sample, this clonotype was seen a few times. This chain joins TRBV4-2 and TRBJ2-7, with 11 bases matching TRBD1. This CDR3 is built from 15 residues. The V and J ends lost 5 bases and 4 bases, in that order; junction bases with no gene match: 7. Germline-derived CDR1 and CDR2 are LGHNA and YNFKEQ. In nucleotides, the CDR3 is TGTGCCAGCAGCACCCGGGACAGGGGGTCGTACGAGCAGTACTTC. Amino acid sequence: CASSTRDRGSYEQYF.

This clonotype has a handful of counts. This sequence joins TRBV4-1 and TRBJ2-2, with D maybe TRBD1 (6 bases). This CDR3 comprises 15 residues. CDR1 and CDR2 (germline): MGHRA, YSYEKL. V was pared by 2 bases and J by 4 bases, with 11 bases between. The CDR3 sequence: CASSQQGFSTGELFF. The DNA of the CDR3 is TGCGCCAGCAGCCAACAGGGGTTTTCCACCGGGGAGCTGTTTTTT.

This clonotype was seen at least ten times. This chain uses TRBV29-1 with TRBJ2-1; D unclear. The CDR3 spans 13 residues. Trimming stripped 4 bases from V and 4 bases from J, with 11 bases between. Germline V gene lookup returns CDR1 SQVTM and CDR2 ANQGSEA. The CDR3 DNA reads TGCAGCGTTGTGGGCCCGGTTTACAATGAGCAGTTCTTC. Amino acid sequence: CSVVGPVYNEQFF.

V usage is TRBV19 and J usage is TRBJ2-3; possible D gene TRBD1, 6 bases. From germline, CDR1 is LNHDA and CDR2 SQIVND (reference sequence). The CDR3 spans 16 residues. The V end was cut by 4 bases, the J end by 0 bases, with 14 bases between. This CDR3 is CASSNRAYTSTDTQYF. CDR3 nucleotides: TGTGCCAGTAGTAACAGGGCTTATACTAGCACAGATACGCAGTATTTT.